Listed here is a single T cell receptor (beta chain). Per the original methods: It was from reference gene primer amplification that nucleated cell counts were estimated. TCRdb's table, derived via immunoSEQ multiplex PCR, lists solely in-frame clones and lacks some. The V and J calls and clone size come from that table; D and trimming were worked out from the DNA. The sample shows roughly 250,000 clones, 82% of them seen only once. With 3 bases removed from V and 4 bases from J, the gap between germline ends came to 19 bases. Germline V CDR1 and CDR2: DFQATT, SNEGSKA (reference sequence). This CDR3 has 15 residues. This sample was included in a study of blood T cell repertoires in COVID-19.

The source is a woman aged 55 to 70 with active or convalescent COVID-19. The sequencing input was peripheral blood. The rearrangement links TRBV20-1 to TRBJ2-7; tentatively, D is TRBD1 (6 bases). CDR3 region: CSASLRSTGSYEQYF. The DNA of the CDR3 is TGCAGTGCTAGTCTCCGTTCAACAGGGTCGTACGAGCAGTACTTC.